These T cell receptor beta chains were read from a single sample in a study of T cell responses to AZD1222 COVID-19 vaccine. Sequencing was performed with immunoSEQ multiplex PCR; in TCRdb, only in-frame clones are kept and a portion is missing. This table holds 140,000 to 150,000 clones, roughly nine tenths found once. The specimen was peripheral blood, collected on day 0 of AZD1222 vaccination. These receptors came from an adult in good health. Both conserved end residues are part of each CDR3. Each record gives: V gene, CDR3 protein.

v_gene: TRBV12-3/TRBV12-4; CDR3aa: CASSGTGNMPQHF
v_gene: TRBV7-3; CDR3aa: CASSLKAGKAGGELFF
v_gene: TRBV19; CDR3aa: CASSSTYEQYF
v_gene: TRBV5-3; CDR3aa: CARSFGAGERADTQYF
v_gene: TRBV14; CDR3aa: CASSQLTDMNTEAFF
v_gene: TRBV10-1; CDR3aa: CASSAKGYGYTF
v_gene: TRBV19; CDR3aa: CASNAGGMNTEAFF
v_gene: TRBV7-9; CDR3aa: CASSSDSMNTEAFF
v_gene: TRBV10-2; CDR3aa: CASSDSDRGSQPQHF
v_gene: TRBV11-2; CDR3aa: CASSSLVGGNTIYF
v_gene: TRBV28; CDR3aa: CASRPPYGGTTGNTIYF
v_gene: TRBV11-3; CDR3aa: CASSPRSGTNTEAFF
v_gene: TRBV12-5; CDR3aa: CASGLVDRRDHHETQYF
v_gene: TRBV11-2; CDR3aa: CASSLVSGQGWDEQFF
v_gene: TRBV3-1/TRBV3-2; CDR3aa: CASSQVTGELFF
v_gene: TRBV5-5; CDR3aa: CASSTGQGMGAQETQYF
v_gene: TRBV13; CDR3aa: CASSQPRGQLETQYF
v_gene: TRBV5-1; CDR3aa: CASSLDGASGNTIYF
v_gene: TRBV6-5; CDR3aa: CATTDVGDEQFF
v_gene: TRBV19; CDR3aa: CASSIGTGYGYTF
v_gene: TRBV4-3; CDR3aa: CASSQNRGAKNIQYF
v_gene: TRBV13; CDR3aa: CASSSIYGAGSSYNEQFF
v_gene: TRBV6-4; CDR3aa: CASRLGLLAGELFF
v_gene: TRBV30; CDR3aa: CAWSRNRGRETQYF
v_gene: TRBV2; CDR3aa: CASWGWGRETQYF
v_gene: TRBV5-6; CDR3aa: CASSFASGRWDEQFF
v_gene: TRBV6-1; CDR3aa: CASRTTETYEQYF
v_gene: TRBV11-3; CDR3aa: CASSQGGSGYEQYF
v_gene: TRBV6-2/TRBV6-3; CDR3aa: CASSEGYEQYF
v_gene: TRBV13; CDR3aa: CASSLVSAGDLSYNEQFF